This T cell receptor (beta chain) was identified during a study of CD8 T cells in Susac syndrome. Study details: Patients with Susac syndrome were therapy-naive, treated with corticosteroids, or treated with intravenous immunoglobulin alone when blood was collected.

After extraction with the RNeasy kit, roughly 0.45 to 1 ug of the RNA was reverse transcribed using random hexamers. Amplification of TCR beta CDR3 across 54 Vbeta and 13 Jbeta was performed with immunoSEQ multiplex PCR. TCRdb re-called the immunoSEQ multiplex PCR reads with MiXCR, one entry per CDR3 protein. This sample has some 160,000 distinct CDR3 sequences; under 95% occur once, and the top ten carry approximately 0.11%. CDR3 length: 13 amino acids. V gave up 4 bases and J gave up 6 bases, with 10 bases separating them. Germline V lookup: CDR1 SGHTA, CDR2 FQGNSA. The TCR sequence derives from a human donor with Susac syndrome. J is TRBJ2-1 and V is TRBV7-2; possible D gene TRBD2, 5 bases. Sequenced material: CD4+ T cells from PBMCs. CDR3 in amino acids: CASSSSPLNEQFF. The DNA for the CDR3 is TGTGCCAGCAGCTCTAGCCCACTCAATGAGCAGTTCTTC.